The 5 T cell receptor beta chains presented below share a single source sample, sequenced in a study of neurological immune-mediated disorders. One entry per CDR3 protein results from TCRdb running MiXCR on the 5' RACE reads. The profile covers 50,000 to 70,000 distinct CDR3 sequences, with about 3.4% appearing a single time and around 3.6% taken by the ten largest. The sequenced material came from PBMCs. The receptors stem from a man aged 35-49 years with multiple sclerosis.

As regards this clonotype: This may be a read error, as it is one base from a much larger clone. The CDR3 DNA is TGCGCCAGCAGCCTAAAGGGTCCCACTGAAGCTTTCTTT. Translation: CASSLKGPTEAFF. The chain couples TRBV5-1 to TRBJ1-1; D gene unclear. The CDR3 loop spans 13 amino acids. Trimming pared 4 bases from V and 4 bases from J, leaving 11 bases between. Germline V gives CDR1 SGHRS, CDR2 YFSETQ.

This clonotype occurred many times. J is TRBJ2-5 and V is TRBV20-1; D is ambiguous. The CDR3 is 11 amino acids. The germline gives CDR1 DFQATT, CDR2 SNEGSKA (reference sequence). V was shortened by 6 bases and J by 2 bases, with 7 bases between the two germline ends. This chain's CDR3 is CSADHQETQYF. DNA for the CDR3: TGCAGTGCGGACCATCAAGAGACCCAGTACTTC.

This clonotype appeared many times. The gene calls are TRBV12-5 and TRBJ2-1; D ambiguous. This CDR3 spans 17 amino acids. Looked up from germline, CDR1 is LGHNT and CDR2 is FRNRAP. The V gene lost 3 bases and the J gene lost 0 bases, with 15 bases spanning the gap. CDR3 nucleotide sequence: TGTGCTAGTGGTTTATATCTCAGTCCGAGCTCCTACAATGAGCAGTTCTTC. It encodes CASGLYLSPSSYNEQFF.

This clonotype was detected ten times or more. The rearrangement uses TRBV5-1 and TRBJ2-6, with D tentatively TRBD1 or TRBD2 (5 bases each). Trimming removed 3 bases from V and 2 bases from J, with 6 bases in between. CDR1 and CDR2 from the germline V gene are SGHRS and YFSETQ. The CDR3 has 14 amino acids. The CDR3 DNA reads as TGCGCCAGCAGCTGGGGGACTGGGGCCAACGTCCTGACTTTC. It specifies CASSWGTGANVLTF.

This clonotype was observed at least ten times. The V and J genes are TRBV5-1 and TRBJ1-2; TRBD1 agrees at 10 bases. The CDR3 extends over 15 amino acids. Trimming took 0 bases from V and 3 from J; bases not matched to a gene: 2. Per the germline V gene, CDR1 is SGHRS and CDR2 is YFSETQ. In DNA form, the CDR3 reads TGCGCCAGCAGCTTGGCGACAGGGGGCCACTATGGCTACACCTTC. As protein: CASSLATGGHYGYTF. Supplemented by reference TRBV5-1 and TRBJ1-2, the full variable domain reads KAGVTQTPRYLIKTRGQQVTLSCSPISGHRSVSWYQQTPGQGLQFLFEYFSETQRNKGNFPGRFSGRQFSNSRSEMNVSTLELGDSALYLCASSLATGGHYGYTFGSGTRLTVV.